The count of the clone carrying this TCR beta chain is one. Its cognate antigen is unknown. Produced via immunoSEQ multiplex PCR; TCRdb's table is partial and in-frame only. The data contain 60,000 to 85,000 clones, approximately 90% of them singletons. Germline-derived CDR1 and CDR2 are LNHDA and SQIVND (reference sequence). The junction had 6 bases not matched to a gene; V was cut back by 5 bases and J by 1 base. The CDR3 sequence is 15 residues long. The sample comes from a study of OX40 agonist ivuxolimab in advanced cancers. Study background: The dose-escalation group included hepatocellular carcinoma, melanoma, renal cell carcinoma and head and neck cancer. Eligibility admitted prior anti-PD-1, anti-PD-L1 or anti-CTLA-4 therapy; approximately 40% had some. Study-level points and caveats: Among some nonresponders, normalized T-cell clonal expansion was also low. At doses 0.1 to 3.0 mg/kg, CD4+ and CD8+ clones expanded.

The J gene is TRBJ1-1, the V gene TRBV19, with 8 bases fitting TRBD1. The sequencing here drew on CD4+ or CD8+ T cells sorted from blood, taken in a trial of the OX40 agonist ivuxolimab. The clonotype was recovered from an adult with an advanced solid tumor such as melanoma, head and neck, liver or kidney cancer. CDR3 nucleotides: TGTGCCAGTAGTCCGACAGGGGTAGAGAACACTGAAGCTTTCTTT. Residues: CASSPTGVENTEAFF.